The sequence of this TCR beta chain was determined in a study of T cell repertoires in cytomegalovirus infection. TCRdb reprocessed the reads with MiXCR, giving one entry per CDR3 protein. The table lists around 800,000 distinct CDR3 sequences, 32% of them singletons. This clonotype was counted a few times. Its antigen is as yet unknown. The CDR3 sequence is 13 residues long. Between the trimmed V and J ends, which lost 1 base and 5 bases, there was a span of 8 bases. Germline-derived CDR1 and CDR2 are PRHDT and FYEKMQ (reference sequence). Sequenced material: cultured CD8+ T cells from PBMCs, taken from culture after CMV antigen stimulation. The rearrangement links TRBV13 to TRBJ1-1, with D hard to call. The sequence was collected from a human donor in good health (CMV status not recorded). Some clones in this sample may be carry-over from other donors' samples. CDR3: CASSLVAVTEAFF. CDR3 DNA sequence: TGTGCCAGCAGCTTAGTGGCGGTTACTGAAGCTTTCTTT. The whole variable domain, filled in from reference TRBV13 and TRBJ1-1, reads AAGVIQSPRHLIKEKRETATLKCYPIPRHDTVYWYQQGPGQDPQFLISFYEKMQSDKGSIPDRFSAQQFSDYHSELNMSSLELGDSALYFCASSLVAVTEAFFGQGTRLTVV.